This T cell receptor (beta chain) was sequenced for a study of human T cells and chemical hapten exposure. Looking at the study overall: The study traced per-sample TCR yield variation mainly to small differences in pooled library volumes.

The study used a library that attached unique molecular identifiers to individual cDNA molecules. TCRdb processed the RACE reads anew with MiXCR; each CDR3 protein has one entry. Seen here are 25,000 to 35,000 distinct CDR3 sequences, 7.4% observed once, and the top ten hold around a tenth. This CDR3 has 14 residues. CDR1 is SEHNR, CDR2 FQNEAQ, per germline (reference sequence). Trimming took 8 bases from V and 1 from J; bases not matched to a gene: 3. Specified time point: healthy volunteer bleed at 2 weeks. Blood, whole and unfractionated, served as the source for total RNA extraction. The receptor comes from a human donor in good health. Some clones in this sample may be carry-over from other donors' samples. Sequencing input: whole blood. The J gene is TRBJ1-1, the V gene TRBV7-9, with 11 bases fitting TRBD1. In nucleotides, the CDR3 is TGTGCCAGCCTGGACAGGGGGCCGAACACTGAAGCTTTCTTT. Translated: CASLDRGPNTEAFF.